A single sample is the source of the 2 T cell receptor beta chains below, sequenced in a study of blood T cell repertoires in COVID-19. Repertoires were generated with immunoSEQ multiplex PCR, while TCRdb's copy carries only in-frame clones and drops some. The sample contains roughly 300,000 clones, less than 90% of which appear only once. Sample: peripheral blood. These receptors originate from a woman in her thirties with COVID-19, enrolled during active disease.

V is TRBV21-1 and J is TRBJ2-3; TRBD2, as called in the table, went unchecked against the DNA. TRBV21-1 is a recognized pseudogene. This CDR3 comprises 12 residues. The CDR3 region has the DNA TGTGCCGAGGGGGGGTGCACAGATACGCAGTATTTT. Translation: CAEGGCTDTQYF.

This clone was recorded once. V usage is TRBV5-4 and J usage is TRBJ2-5, with 8 bases identical to TRBD2. Germline CDR1 is SGHNT and CDR2 is YYREEE (reference sequence). This CDR3 has 15 amino acids. J lost 4 bases, V lost 7 bases, and 12 bases had no gene match. The CDR3 DNA reads as TGTGCCAGCTTGTCCAGAGCGGGGGACCGAGAGACCCAGTACTTC. It is translated as CASLSRAGDRETQYF. Complete variable domain (other parts from reference TRBV5-4 and TRBJ2-5): ETGVTQSPTHLIKTRGQQVTLRCSSQSGHNTVSWYQQALGQGPQFIFQYYREEENGRGNFPPRFSGLQFPNYSSELNVNALELDDSALYLCASLSRAGDRETQYFGPGTRLLVL.